This entry is about one TCR beta chain. This specimen belongs to a study of blood T cell repertoires in COVID-19. Overall study: The study drew acute and convalescent COVID-19 samples from the United States, Italy and Spain. PBMCs, B-cell-depleted T cells, or T cells were the source of the cDNA or gDNA that made up the material.

Original analysis: Cell counts per sample came from amplifying reference gene primers. Sequencing was performed with immunoSEQ multiplex PCR; in TCRdb, only in-frame clones are kept and a portion is missing. D and trimming were read from the DNA, whereas the V and J calls and clone size are those reported in that table. The data hold about 190,000 clones, with about 88% observed a single time. The source material was peripheral blood. This sequence was found in a man between 25 and 39 years old with acute or convalescent COVID-19.

The CDR3 spells CASSLPGSNTEAFF. The CDR3, as DNA: TGTGCCAGCAGCTTGCCGGGGAGTAACACTGAAGCTTTCTTT. The rearrangement links TRBV5-4 to TRBJ1-1; D is ambiguous. V shed 1 base and J shed 2 bases, with 9 bases lying between them. The CDR3 runs 14 residues. Germline CDR1 is SGHNT and CDR2 is YYREEE (reference sequence).